This T cell receptor (beta chain) was sequenced during a study of technical replicates of blood from a handful of donors. The assay was immunoSEQ multiplex PCR, and TCRdb's table has in-frame clones only and misses some. Among tens of thousands of clones, around 94% were seen once, and the ten largest hold approximately 0.26%. V lost 1 base to trimming and J lost 8 bases; unmatched junction nucleotides: 6. Per the germline V gene, CDR1 is MDHEN and CDR2 is SYDVKM. This CDR3 region has 14 residues. The TCR comes from a human donor in good health. The sample was T cells isolated from PBMCs. The chain recombines TRBV28 with TRBJ1-2; 8 nucleotides match TRBD1. The CDR3 nucleotides read TGTGCCAGCAGTTTATTGGCAGGGGGCGGCGGCTACACCTTC. This gives the protein CASSLLAGGGGYTF.